This TCR beta chain is drawn from a study of memory CD4+ T cells and cytomegalovirus serostatus. Findings and caveats of the study: Repertoires predicted CMV serostatus with median bootstrapped AUC of approximately 0.94. The CMV-associated TCR signature appears largely within the CD4+ memory repertoire. Of about 150 reported CMV TCRbeta sequences, 65 to 85 were found in memory CD4+ repertoires.

The protocol was immunoSEQ multiplex PCR, while the TCRdb copy is restricted to in-frame clones and leaves out a portion. This sample has tens of thousands of clones, with around 80% found just once. Single viable CD3+CD4+CD8-CD45RO+ cells were sorted as the memory CD4+ T cells. Positive selection with CD4 microbeads enriched total CD4+ T cells. The V gene's germline CDR1 is SNHLY and CDR2 FYNNEI. Trimming stripped 7 bases from V and 0 bases from J, with 9 bases between. The length of the CDR3 is 14 residues. This clone was recorded only once. The target antigen is unknown. The chain couples TRBV2 to TRBJ1-4, with D possibly TRBD1 on 6 matching bases. The sequence was collected from an adult in good health and CMV-seronegative. Sequencing used memory CD4+ T cells from blood. CDR3 residues: CASNRQATNEKLFF. CDR3 DNA: TGTGCCAGCAACCGACAGGCAACTAATGAAAAACTGTTTTTT.